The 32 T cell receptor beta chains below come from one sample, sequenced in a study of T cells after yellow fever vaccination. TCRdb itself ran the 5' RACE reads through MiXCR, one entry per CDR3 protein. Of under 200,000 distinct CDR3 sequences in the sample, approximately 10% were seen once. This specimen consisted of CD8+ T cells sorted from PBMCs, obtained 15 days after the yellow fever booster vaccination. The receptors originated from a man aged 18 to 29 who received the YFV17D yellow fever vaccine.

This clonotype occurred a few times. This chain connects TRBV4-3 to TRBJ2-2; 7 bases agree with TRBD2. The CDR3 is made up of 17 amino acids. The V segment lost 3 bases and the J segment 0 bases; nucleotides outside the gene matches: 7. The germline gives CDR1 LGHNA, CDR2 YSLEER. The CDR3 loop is CASSHASGEPNTGELFF. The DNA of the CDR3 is TGCGCCAGCAGCCACGCCAGCGGGGAACCGAACACCGGGGAGCTGTTTTTT.

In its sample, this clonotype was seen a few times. CDR3 DNA sequence: TGTGCCAGCAGTGTACAGGGAGGTCAGCCCCAGCATTTT. This translates into CASSVQGGQPQHF. The V and J genes are TRBV6-5 and TRBJ1-5; tentative D call: TRBD1 (6 bases). V dropped 5 bases and J dropped 6 bases, with 11 bases sitting between them. The length of the CDR3 is 13 residues. Germline V gene lookup returns CDR1 MNHEY and CDR2 SVGAGI.

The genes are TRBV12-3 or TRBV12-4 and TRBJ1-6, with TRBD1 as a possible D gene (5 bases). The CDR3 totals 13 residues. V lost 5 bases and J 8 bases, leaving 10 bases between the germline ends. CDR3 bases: TGTGCCAGCAGTCAGGGAGGGGATTCACCCCTCCACTTT. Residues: CASSQGGDSPLHF.

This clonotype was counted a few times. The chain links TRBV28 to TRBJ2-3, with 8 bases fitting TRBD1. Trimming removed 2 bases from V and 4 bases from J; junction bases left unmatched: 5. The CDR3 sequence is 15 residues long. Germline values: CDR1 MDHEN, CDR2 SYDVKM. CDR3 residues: CASSLGLQGADTQYF. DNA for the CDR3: TGTGCCAGCAGTTTAGGATTACAGGGGGCAGATACGCAGTATTTT.

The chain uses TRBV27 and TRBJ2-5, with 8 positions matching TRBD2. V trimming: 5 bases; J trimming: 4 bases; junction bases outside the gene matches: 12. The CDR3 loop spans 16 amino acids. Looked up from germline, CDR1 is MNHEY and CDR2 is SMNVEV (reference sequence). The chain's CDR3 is CASSPYGGAWGETQYF. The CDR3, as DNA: TGTGCCAGCAGTCCCTACGGGGGGGCCTGGGGAGAGACCCAGTACTTC.

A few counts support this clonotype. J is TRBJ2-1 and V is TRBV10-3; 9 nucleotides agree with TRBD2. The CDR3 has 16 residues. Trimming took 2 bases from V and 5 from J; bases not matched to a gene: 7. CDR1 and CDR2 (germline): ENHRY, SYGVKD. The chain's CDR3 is CAISEGRSGGNNEQFF. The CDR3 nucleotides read TGTGCCATCAGTGAGGGAAGAAGCGGGGGGAACAATGAGCAGTTCTTC.

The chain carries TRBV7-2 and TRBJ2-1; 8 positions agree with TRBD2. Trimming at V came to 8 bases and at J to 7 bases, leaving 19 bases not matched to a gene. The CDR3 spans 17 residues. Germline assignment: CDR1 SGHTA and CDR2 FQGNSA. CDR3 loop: CASAGVLAGPRRNEQFF. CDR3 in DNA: TGTGCCAGCGCAGGCGTTTTAGCGGGGCCTAGGAGGAATGAGCAGTTCTTC.

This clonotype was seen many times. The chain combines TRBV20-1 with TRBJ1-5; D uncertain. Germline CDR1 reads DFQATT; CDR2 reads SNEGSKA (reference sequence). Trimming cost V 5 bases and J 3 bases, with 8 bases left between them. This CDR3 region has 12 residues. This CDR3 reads CSAPVPNQPQHF. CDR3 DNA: TGCAGTGCTCCCGTCCCCAATCAGCCCCAGCATTTT.

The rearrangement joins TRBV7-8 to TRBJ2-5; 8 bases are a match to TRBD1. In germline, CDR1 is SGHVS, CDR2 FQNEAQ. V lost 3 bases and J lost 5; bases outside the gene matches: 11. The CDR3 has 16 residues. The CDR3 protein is CASSFSTDRGGETQYF. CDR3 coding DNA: TGTGCCAGCAGCTTTTCCACCGACAGGGGTGGGGAGACCCAGTACTTC.

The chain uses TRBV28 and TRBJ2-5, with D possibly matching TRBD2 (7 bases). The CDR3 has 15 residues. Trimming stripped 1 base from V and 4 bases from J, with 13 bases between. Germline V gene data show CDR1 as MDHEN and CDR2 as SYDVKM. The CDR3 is CASSLYGGPGETQYF. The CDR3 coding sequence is TGTGCCAGCAGTTTATACGGGGGGCCGGGAGAGACCCAGTACTTC.

CDR3 coding DNA: TGTGCCAGCAGTGGACTAGGCGGGGCAGATACGCAGTATTTT. Its protein product is CASSGLGGADTQYF. The rearrangement joins TRBV7-3 to TRBJ2-3; TRBD2 matches at 7 bases. V lost 6 bases to trimming and J lost 4 bases; unmatched junction nucleotides: 7. The CDR3 runs 14 residues. Germline CDR1 SGHTA, CDR2 FQGTGA.

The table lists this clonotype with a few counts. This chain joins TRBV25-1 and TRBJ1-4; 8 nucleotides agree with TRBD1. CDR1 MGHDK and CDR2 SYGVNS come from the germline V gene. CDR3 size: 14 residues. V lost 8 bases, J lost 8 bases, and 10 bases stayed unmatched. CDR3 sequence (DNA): TGTGCCAGCGGCTCAGGGGGCTCTAGGGAAAAACTGTTTTTT. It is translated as CASGSGGSREKLFF.

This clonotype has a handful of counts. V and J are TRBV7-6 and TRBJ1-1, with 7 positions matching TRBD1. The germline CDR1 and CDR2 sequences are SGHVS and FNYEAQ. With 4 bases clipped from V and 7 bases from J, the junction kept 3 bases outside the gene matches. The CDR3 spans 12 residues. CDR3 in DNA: TGTGCCAGCAGCTCCACAGGGGTTGAAGCTTTCTTT. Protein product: CASSSTGVEAFF.

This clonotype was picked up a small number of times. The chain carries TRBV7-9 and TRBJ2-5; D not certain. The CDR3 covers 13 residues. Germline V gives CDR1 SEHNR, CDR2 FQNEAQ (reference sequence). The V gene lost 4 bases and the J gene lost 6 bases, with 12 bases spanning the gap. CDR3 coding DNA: TGTGCCAGCAGCTCGAAACCTGGGAAGACCCAGTACTTC. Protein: CASSSKPGKTQYF.

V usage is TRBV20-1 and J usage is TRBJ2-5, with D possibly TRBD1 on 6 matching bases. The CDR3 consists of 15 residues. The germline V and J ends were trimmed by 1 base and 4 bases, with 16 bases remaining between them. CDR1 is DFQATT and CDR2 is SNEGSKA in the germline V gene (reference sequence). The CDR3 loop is CSARGPSGVRETQYF. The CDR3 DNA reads TGCAGTGCTAGAGGTCCATCAGGGGTCCGAGAGACCCAGTACTTC.

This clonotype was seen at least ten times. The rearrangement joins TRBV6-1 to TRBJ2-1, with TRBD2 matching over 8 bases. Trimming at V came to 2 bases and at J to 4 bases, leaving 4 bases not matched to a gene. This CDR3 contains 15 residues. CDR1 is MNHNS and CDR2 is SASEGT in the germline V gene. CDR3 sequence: CASSENSGGYNEQFF. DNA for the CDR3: TGTGCCAGCAGTGAAAACAGCGGGGGATACAATGAGCAGTTCTTC.

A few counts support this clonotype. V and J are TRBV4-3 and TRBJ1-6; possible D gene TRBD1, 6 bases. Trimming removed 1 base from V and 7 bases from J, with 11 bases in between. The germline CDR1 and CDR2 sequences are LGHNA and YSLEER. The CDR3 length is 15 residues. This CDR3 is CASSQGGTRNSPLHF. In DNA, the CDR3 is TGCGCCAGCAGCCAAGGCGGGACAAGGAATTCACCCCTCCACTTT.

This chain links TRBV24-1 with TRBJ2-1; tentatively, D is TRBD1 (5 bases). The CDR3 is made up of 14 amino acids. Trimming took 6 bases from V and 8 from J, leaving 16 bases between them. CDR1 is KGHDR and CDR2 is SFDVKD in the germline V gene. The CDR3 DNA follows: TGTGCCACCAGTACAACCGACAGTTTCGATGAGCAGTTCTTC. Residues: CATSTTDSFDEQFF.

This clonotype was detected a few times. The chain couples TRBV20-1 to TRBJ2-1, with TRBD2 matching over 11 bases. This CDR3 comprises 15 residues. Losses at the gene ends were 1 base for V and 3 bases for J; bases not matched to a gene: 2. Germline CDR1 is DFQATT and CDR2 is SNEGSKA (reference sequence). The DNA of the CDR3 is TGCAGTGCTAGAGGCACTAGCGGGGGCTACAATGAGCAGTTCTTC. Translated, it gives CSARGTSGGYNEQFF.

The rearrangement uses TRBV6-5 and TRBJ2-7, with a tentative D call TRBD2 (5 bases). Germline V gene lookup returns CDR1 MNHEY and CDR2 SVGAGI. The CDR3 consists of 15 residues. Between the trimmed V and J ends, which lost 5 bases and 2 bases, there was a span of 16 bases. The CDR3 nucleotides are TGTGCCAGCAGTCCCGGCCTGACGGGAACCTACGAGCAGTACGTC. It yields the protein CASSPGLTGTYEQYV.

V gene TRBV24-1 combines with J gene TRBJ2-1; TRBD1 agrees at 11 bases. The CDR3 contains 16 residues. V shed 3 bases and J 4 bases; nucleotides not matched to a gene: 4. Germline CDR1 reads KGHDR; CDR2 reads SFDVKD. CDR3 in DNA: TGTGCCACCAGTGATCAGGACAGGGGGCTATACAATGAGCAGTTCTTC. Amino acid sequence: CATSDQDRGLYNEQFF.

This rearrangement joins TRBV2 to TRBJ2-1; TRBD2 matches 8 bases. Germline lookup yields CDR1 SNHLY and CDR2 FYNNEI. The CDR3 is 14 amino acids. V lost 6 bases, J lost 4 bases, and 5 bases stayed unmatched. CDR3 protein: CASRDGGVYNEQFF. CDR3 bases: TGTGCCAGCAGGGACGGGGGGGTATACAATGAGCAGTTCTTC.

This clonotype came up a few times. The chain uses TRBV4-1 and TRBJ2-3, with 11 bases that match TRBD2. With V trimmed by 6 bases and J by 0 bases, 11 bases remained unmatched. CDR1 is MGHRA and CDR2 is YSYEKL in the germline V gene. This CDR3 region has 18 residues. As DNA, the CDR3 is TGCGCCAGCAGGCGGACTAGCGGGTTATTCCCTAGCACAGATACGCAGTATTTT. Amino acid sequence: CASRRTSGLFPSTDTQYF.

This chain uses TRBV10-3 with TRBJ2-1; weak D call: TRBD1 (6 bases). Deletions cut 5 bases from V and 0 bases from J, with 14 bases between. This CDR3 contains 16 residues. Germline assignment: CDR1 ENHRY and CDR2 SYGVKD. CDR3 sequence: CAISTMDRSSYNEQFF. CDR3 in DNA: TGTGCCATCAGTACGATGGACAGAAGCTCCTACAATGAGCAGTTCTTC.

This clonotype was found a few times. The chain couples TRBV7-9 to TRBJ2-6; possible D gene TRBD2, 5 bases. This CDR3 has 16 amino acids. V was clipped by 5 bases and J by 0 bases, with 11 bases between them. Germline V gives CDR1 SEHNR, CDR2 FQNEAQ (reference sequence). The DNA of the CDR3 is TGTGCCAGCAGCCACACCGGGGTCTCTGGGGCCAACGTCCTGACTTTC. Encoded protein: CASSHTGVSGANVLTF.

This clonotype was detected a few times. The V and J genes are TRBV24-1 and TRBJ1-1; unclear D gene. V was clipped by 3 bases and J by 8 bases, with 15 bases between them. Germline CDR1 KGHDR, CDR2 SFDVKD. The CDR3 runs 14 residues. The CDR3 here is CATSDPLTGQEAFF. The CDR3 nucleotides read TGTGCCACCAGTGATCCACTAACCGGGCAAGAAGCTTTCTTT.

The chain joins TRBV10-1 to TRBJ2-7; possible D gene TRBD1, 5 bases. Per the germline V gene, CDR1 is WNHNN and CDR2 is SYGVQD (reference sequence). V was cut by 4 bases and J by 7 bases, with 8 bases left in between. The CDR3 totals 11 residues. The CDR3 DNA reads TGCGCCAGCAGTGGTAGGGGTGAGCAGTACGTC. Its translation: CASSGRGEQYV.

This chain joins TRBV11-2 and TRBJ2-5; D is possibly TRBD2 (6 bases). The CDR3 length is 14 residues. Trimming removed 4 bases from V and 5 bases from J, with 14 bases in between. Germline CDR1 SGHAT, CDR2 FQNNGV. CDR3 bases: TGTGCCAGCAGCTCGCCGGGAGCCTGGGAGACCCAGTACTTC. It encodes CASSSPGAWETQYF.

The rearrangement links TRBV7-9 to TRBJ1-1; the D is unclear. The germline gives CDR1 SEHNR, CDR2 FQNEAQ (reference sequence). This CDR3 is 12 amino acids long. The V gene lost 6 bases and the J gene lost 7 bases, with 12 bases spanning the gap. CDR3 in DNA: TGTGCCAGCAGGTCCGAATACCTTGAAGCTTTCTTT. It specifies CASRSEYLEAFF.

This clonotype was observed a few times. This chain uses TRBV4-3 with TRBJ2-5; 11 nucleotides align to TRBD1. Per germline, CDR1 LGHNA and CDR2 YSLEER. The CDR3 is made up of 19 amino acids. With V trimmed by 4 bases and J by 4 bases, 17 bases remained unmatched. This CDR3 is CASSPRTGGRQAKGETQYF. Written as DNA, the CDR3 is TGCGCCAGCAGCCCGAGGACAGGGGGCCGCCAAGCCAAAGGAGAGACCCAGTACTTC.

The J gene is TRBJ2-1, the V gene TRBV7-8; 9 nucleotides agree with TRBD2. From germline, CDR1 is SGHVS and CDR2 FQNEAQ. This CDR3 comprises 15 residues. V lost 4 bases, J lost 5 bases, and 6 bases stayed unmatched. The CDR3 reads CASSSPGLANNEQFF. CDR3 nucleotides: TGTGCCAGCAGCTCACCGGGACTAGCCAACAATGAGCAGTTCTTC.

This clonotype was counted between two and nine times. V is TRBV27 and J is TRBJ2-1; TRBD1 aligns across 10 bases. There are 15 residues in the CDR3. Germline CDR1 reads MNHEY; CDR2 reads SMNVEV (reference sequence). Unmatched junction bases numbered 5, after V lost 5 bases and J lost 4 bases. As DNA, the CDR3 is TGTGCCAGCAGTAGCCGGGACAGGGGTTACAATGAGCAGTTCTTC. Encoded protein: CASSSRDRGYNEQFF.